The next 12 T cell receptor beta chains were all read from a single sample in a study of blood T cell repertoires in COVID-19. Some clones are missing from TCRdb's copy, which holds only in-frame ones; the method was immunoSEQ multiplex PCR. This sample has about 250,000 clones, with about 82% found just once. The sequencing input was PBMCs or T cells enriched from blood (not recorded which). These receptor sequences come from a woman in her forties or fifties with acute COVID-19.

A single count supports this clone. CDR3 DNA: TGTGCCTGGAGTTTCTCGAAGGGGGCGGGTATCACCACTGAAGCTTTCTTT. Its translation: CAWSFSKGAGITTEAFF. The chain carries TRBV30 and TRBJ1-1; TRBD1 aligns across 7 bases. Trimming took 2 bases from V and 4 from J; bases not matched to a gene: 16. This CDR3 contains 17 residues. CDR1 is GTSNPN and CDR2 is SVGIG in the germline V gene (reference sequence).

A word on this clone: The sample carries other DNA sequences with the same CDR3. The gene calls are TRBV18 and TRBJ1-5, with a tentative D call TRBD1 (5 bases). This CDR3 is built from 15 residues. The germline V gene encodes CDR1 KGHSH and CDR2 LQKENI. V lost 0 bases, J lost 4 bases, and 10 bases lay in between. CDR3 sequence: CASSPPGGVNQPQHF. The CDR3 DNA reads as TGTGCCAGCTCACCACCGGGAGGGGTGAATCAGCCCCAGCATTTT.

The chain couples TRBV10-3 to TRBJ1-1; D unclear. Looked up from germline, CDR1 is ENHRY and CDR2 is SYGVKD. The CDR3 length is 14 residues. V shed 7 bases and J shed 1 base, with 13 bases lying between them. CDR3 amino acids: CAINFEHRNTEAFF. CDR3 bases: TGTGCCATCAATTTCGAACACAGGAACACTGAAGCTTTCTTT.

The chain has TRBV29-1 and TRBJ1-3; D gene ambiguous. The V gene's germline CDR1 is SQVTM and CDR2 ANQGSEA. The CDR3 has 13 amino acids. Trimming left V 3 bases short and J 4 bases short, with 10 bases between. CDR3 in DNA: TGCAGCGTTGAGAGGGAGTTGGGAAACACCATATATTTT. It is translated as CSVERELGNTIYF.

This clone showed up just once. The gene calls are TRBV7-6 and TRBJ2-5, with a weak D call TRBD2 (5 bases). Per germline, CDR1 SGHVS and CDR2 FNYEAQ. CDR3 length: 17 residues. Trimming pared 4 bases from V and 1 base from J, leaving 19 bases between. The CDR3 loop is CASSSPYGEIFQETQYF. In nucleotides, the CDR3 is TGTGCCAGCAGCTCCCCCTACGGGGAAATCTTCCAAGAGACCCAGTACTTC.

The J gene is TRBJ1-1, the V gene TRBV9; 7 nucleotides line up with TRBD1. The germline V gene encodes CDR1 SGDLS and CDR2 YYNGEE. The length of the CDR3 is 15 residues. Trimming at V came to 3 bases and at J to 8 bases, leaving 13 bases not matched to a gene. CDR3 loop: CASSAGQESTNEAFF. DNA of the CDR3: TGTGCCAGCAGCGCCGGACAGGAGTCAACCAACGAAGCTTTCTTT.

The genes are TRBV6-5 and TRBJ1-5; 8 bases agree with TRBD1. The V segment lost 4 bases and the J segment 4 bases; nucleotides outside the gene matches: 6. Looked up from germline, CDR1 is MNHEY and CDR2 is SVGAGI. There are 15 residues in the CDR3. The CDR3 here is CASSLGQGVNQPQHF. CDR3 bases: TGTGCCAGCAGTTTAGGACAGGGCGTTAATCAGCCCCAGCATTTT.

The gene calls are TRBV30 and TRBJ1-4; 7 bases line up with TRBD1. Per the germline V gene, CDR1 is GTSNPN and CDR2 is SVGIG (reference sequence). The V segment lost 3 bases and the J segment 11 bases; nucleotides outside the gene matches: 15. The length of the CDR3 is 15 residues. The CDR3 DNA reads TGTGCCTGGAGGCTTTCGACAGGGTTCGGTGGTAAACTGTTTTTT. Translated: CAWRLSTGFGGKLFF.

As to this clone: This sample also contains other DNA sequences that code for the same CDR3. The chain carries TRBV10-3 and TRBJ2-3, with D tentatively TRBD2 (5 bases). Between the trimmed V and J ends, which lost 2 bases and 2 bases, there was a span of 8 bases. Germline V CDR1 and CDR2: ENHRY, SYGVKD. The CDR3 is 14 residues long. CDR3 sequence reads: CAISERGSTDTQYF. CDR3 in DNA: TGTGCCATCAGTGAGCGGGGATCCACAGATACGCAGTATTTT.

J is TRBJ1-3 and V is TRBV7-2; TRBD1 aligns across 8 bases. Germline V gene lookup returns CDR1 SGHTA and CDR2 FQGNSA. Unmatched junction bases numbered 4, after V lost 5 bases and J lost 4 bases. The CDR3 consists of 14 residues. The CDR3 nucleotides read TGTGCCAGCAGCCAGGGGGCTACAGGAAACACCATATATTTT. Protein: CASSQGATGNTIYF.

This rearrangement joins TRBV7-8 to TRBJ1-6; D call uncertain. The germline V gene has CDR1 SGHVS and CDR2 FQNEAQ. Between the trimmed V and J ends, which lost 2 bases and 0 bases, there was a span of 11 bases. The CDR3 covers 17 residues. The CDR3 spells CASSLQSLISYNSPLHF. The CDR3 DNA reads TGTGCCAGCAGCTTACAGTCCCTTATCTCCTATAATTCACCCCTCCACTTT.

This chain connects TRBV6-5 to TRBJ1-5; D unresolved. The CDR3 consists of 15 residues. Deletions cut 0 bases from V and 7 bases from J, with 13 bases between. Germline-derived CDR1 and CDR2 are MNHEY and SVGAGI. CDR3 in DNA: TGTGCCAGCAGTTACTCGCGACTCCAGAACCAGCCCCAGCATTTT. Its protein is CASSYSRLQNQPQHF.